This T cell receptor beta chain is drawn from a study of beta chain features in type 1 diabetes. The whole isolated RNA underwent reverse transcription, so sequencing captured expressed TCRB transcripts. The protocol was immunoSEQ multiplex PCR, while the TCRdb copy is restricted to in-frame clones and leaves out a portion. The table shows 280,000 or so clones, with about 15% occurring only once. Study observations and caveats: Compared with healthy donors, patients appeared to share more similar naive, central memory and regulatory TCRB repertoires. Shorter TCRB CDR3s, moderately but significantly so, were found in Type 1 diabetes patients in all four CD4+ subsets.

This CDR3 spans 13 amino acids. The J segment lost 6 bases and the V segment lost 3 bases, leaving 2 bases of the junction unmatched. Germline lookup yields CDR1 SQVTM and CDR2 ANQGSEA. This clone has more than one count but fewer than ten. Its antigen remains unknown. This chain links TRBV29-1 with TRBJ1-2, with TRBD1 matching 12 bases. The clonotype comes from a man between 18 and 35 years old with type 1 diabetes. The sequenced material came from naive CD4+ T cells from blood. CDR3 loop: CSVEGTGGNGYTF. For the CDR3, the DNA is TGCAGCGTTGAGGGGACAGGGGGCAATGGCTACACCTTC.